The text below deals with one TCR beta chain. This specimen belongs to a study of blood T cell repertoires in COVID-19. About the study: Material from acute and convalescent COVID-19 was sourced from the United States, Italy and Spain. T cells, B-cell-depleted T cells, or PBMCs provided the cDNA or gDNA that served as material.

Per the original methods: Estimated nucleated cell counts came from reference gene primer amplification. Only in-frame clones appear in the TCRdb table, and some are missing; sequencing was by immunoSEQ multiplex PCR. That table furnishes V, J and clone size, whereas the DNA furnished D and trimming. The table has 100,000 or so clones, about 83% seen once. After removal of 4 bases from V and 13 bases from J, the junction contained 6 bases not matched to a gene. This CDR3 region has 12 residues. The V gene's germline CDR1 is LGHDT and CDR2 YNNKEL (reference sequence). This receptor was identified in a man aged 65 to 85 with active or convalescent COVID-19. Input material: peripheral blood. This chain links TRBV3-1 (or the pseudogene TRBV3-2) with TRBJ2-1, with TRBD2 matching over 8 bases. The CDR3 DNA reads TGTGCCAGCAGCCTACGGACTAGCCAACAGTTCTTC. Translating it yields CASSLRTSQQFF.